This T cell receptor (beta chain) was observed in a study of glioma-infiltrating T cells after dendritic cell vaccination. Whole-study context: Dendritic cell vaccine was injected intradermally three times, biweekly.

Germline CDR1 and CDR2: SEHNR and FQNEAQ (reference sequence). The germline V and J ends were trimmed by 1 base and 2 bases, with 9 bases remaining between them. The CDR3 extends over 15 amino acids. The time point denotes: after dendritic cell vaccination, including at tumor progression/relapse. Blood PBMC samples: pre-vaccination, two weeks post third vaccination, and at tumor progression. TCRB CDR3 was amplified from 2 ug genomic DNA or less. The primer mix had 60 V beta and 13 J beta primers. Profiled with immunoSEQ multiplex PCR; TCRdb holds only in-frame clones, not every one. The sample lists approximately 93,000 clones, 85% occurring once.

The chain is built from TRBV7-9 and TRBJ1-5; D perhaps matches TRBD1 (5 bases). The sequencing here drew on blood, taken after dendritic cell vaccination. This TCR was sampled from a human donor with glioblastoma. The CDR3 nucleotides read TGTGCCAGCAGCTTAGGGGGCGCGGGCAATCAGCCCCAGCATTTT. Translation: CASSLGGAGNQPQHF.